The 23 T cell receptor beta chains below come from one sample, sequenced in a study of T cell responses to AZD1222 COVID-19 vaccine. Profiled with immunoSEQ multiplex PCR; TCRdb holds only in-frame clones, not every one. Among 120,000 or so clones listed, around 87% were seen once. The sequencing here drew on peripheral blood, taken on day 0 of AZD1222 vaccination. Receptor source: an adult in good health.

This chain uses TRBV4-1 with TRBJ1-6, with a tentative D call TRBD1 (5 bases). CDR3 length: 15 residues. Germline CDR1 MGHRA, CDR2 YSYEKL. V dropped 0 bases and J dropped 2 bases, with 5 bases sitting between them. The CDR3 sequence is CASSQEGAYNSPLHF. The CDR3, as DNA: TGCGCCAGCAGCCAAGAGGGGGCCTATAATTCACCCCTCCACTTT.

J is TRBJ2-7 and V is TRBV2; 16 bases are a match to TRBD2. The CDR3 extends over 20 amino acids. Unmatched junction bases numbered 8, after V lost 0 bases and J lost 0 bases. Per germline, CDR1 SNHLY and CDR2 FYNNEI. The CDR3 here is CASSEAPGLAGGLSSYEQYF. CDR3 nucleotides: TGTGCCAGCAGTGAAGCTCCGGGACTAGCGGGGGGGCTGAGCTCCTACGAGCAGTACTTC.

This clone occurred once. One end of the junction does not line up with germline, which may come from a read error. This chain joins TRBV10-3 and TRBJ1-2, with TRBD1 matching 9 bases. The V gene's germline CDR1 is ENHRY and CDR2 SYGVKD. This CDR3 comprises 13 residues. CDR3 DNA: TGTGCCATCAGTGGGGGGACAGGGTATGACTACACCTTC. Protein: CAISGGTGYDYTF.

The gene calls are TRBV14 and TRBJ2-1; D not certain. Germline V gives CDR1 SGHDN, CDR2 FVKESK. Trimming left V 4 bases short and J 8 bases short, with 15 bases between. There are 14 residues in the CDR3. CDR3 amino acids: CASSLGDSLDEQFF. Written as DNA, the CDR3 is TGTGCCAGCAGCCTTGGAGATAGCCTGGATGAGCAGTTCTTC.

The CDR3 region has the DNA TGTGCCAGCAGCCTTGGACAGGTCCGCTATGGCTACACCTTC. Protein sequence: CASSLGQVRYGYTF. This chain joins TRBV7-8 and TRBJ1-2; TRBD1 agrees at 7 bases. V was clipped by 5 bases and J by 4 bases; unmatched bases: 7. Germline V gene sequence: CDR1 SGHVS, CDR2 FQNEAQ. The CDR3 is 14 residues long.

The rearrangement links TRBV29-1 to TRBJ2-7; D remains ambiguous. The CDR3 totals 11 residues. Germline CDR1 is SQVTM and CDR2 is ANQGSEA. V was cut by 4 bases and J by 1 base, with 5 bases left in between. Written as DNA, the CDR3 is TGCAGCGTTGCCCAGTCCTACGAGCAGTACTTC. Encoded protein: CSVAQSYEQYF.

The J gene is TRBJ2-2, the V gene TRBV9; the match to TRBD1 covers 9 bases. The CDR3 consists of 15 residues. Germline CDR1 reads SGDLS; CDR2 reads YYNGEE. Trimming removed 0 bases from V and 4 bases from J; junction bases left unmatched: 1. The CDR3 loop is CASSVVQGATGELFF. The CDR3 region has the DNA TGTGCCAGCAGCGTAGTACAGGGGGCCACCGGGGAGCTGTTTTTT. Supplemented by reference TRBV9 and TRBJ2-2, the full variable domain reads DSGVTQTPKHLITATGQRVTLRCSPRSGDLSVYWYQQSLDQGLQFLIQYYNGEERAKGNILERFSAQQFPDLHSELNLSSLELGDSALYFCASSVVQGATGELFFGEGSRLTVL.

This sequence joins TRBV5-1 and TRBJ1-5, with 8 bases that match TRBD1. The CDR3 loop spans 15 amino acids. CDR1 and CDR2 (germline): SGHRS, YFSETQ. The ends lost 4 bases at V and 4 bases at J; junction bases unmatched: 7. This CDR3 is CASSIGQGGNQPQHF. The CDR3 nucleotides are TGCGCCAGCAGCATAGGACAGGGTGGGAATCAGCCCCAGCATTTT. The full variable domain, in which reference TRBV5-1 and TRBJ1-5 provide the parts outside the CDR3, is KAGVTQTPRYLIKTRGQQVTLSCSPISGHRSVSWYQQTPGQGLQFLFEYFSETQRNKGNFPGRFSGRQFSNSRSEMNVSTLELGDSALYLCASSIGQGGNQPQHFGDGTRLSIL.

The rearrangement joins TRBV19 to TRBJ2-3; possible D gene TRBD1, 5 bases. This CDR3 has 13 amino acids. V was shortened by 6 bases and J by 3 bases, with 10 bases between the two germline ends. CDR1 is LNHDA and CDR2 is SQIVND in the germline V gene (reference sequence). CDR3 protein: CASRKTDTDTQYF. The DNA of the CDR3 is TGTGCCAGTAGAAAGACAGATACAGATACGCAGTATTTT. Together with reference TRBV19 and TRBJ2-3, the CDR3 gives the full variable domain: DGGITQSPKYLFRKEGQNVTLSCEQNLNHDAMYWYRQDPGQGLRLIYYSQIVNDFQKGDIAEGYSVSREKKESFPLTVTSAQKNPTAFYLCASRKTDTDTQYFGPGTRLTVL.

The rearrangement joins TRBV6-5 to TRBJ1-1; a possible D gene is TRBD1 (5 bases). CDR1 MNHEY and CDR2 SVGAGI come from the germline V gene. Trimming left V 4 bases short and J 1 base short, with 13 bases between. The CDR3 consists of 15 residues. The CDR3 DNA follows: TGTGCCAGCAGTTCACGAAGTACAGGGAACACTGAAGCTTTCTTT. Protein product: CASSSRSTGNTEAFF.

This clone was found once. The chain couples TRBV30 to TRBJ1-1; D not certain. The ends were cut back, 2 bases at V and 8 bases at J, with 12 bases in the middle. The CDR3 consists of 12 residues. Germline values: CDR1 GTSNPN, CDR2 SVGIG (reference sequence). CDR3 loop: CAWSTTPLEAFF. The CDR3 DNA reads as TGTGCCTGGAGTACCACACCCTTGGAAGCTTTCTTT.

The CDR3 nucleotides are TGTGCCAGCAGTTTGGGGTGGGGTCAGCCCCAGCATTTT. It specifies CASSLGWGQPQHF. The chain is built from TRBV27 and TRBJ1-5; no definite D call. Per the germline V gene, CDR1 is MNHEY and CDR2 is SMNVEV (reference sequence). This CDR3 is 13 amino acids long. V was pared by 3 bases and J by 6 bases, with 9 bases between.

V and J are TRBV3-1 (or the pseudogene TRBV3-2) and TRBJ1-2; 11 bases are shared with TRBD1. Looked up from germline, CDR1 is LGHDT and CDR2 is YNNKEL (reference sequence). The CDR3 loop spans 15 amino acids. The ends lost 6 bases at V and 3 bases at J; junction bases unmatched: 6. The CDR3 DNA sequence: TGTGCCAGCAGTACCGGACAGGGGGCTCACTATGGCTACACCTTC. Its translation is CASSTGQGAHYGYTF.

This clone was recorded only once. The chain links TRBV7-9 to TRBJ2-2, with D perhaps matching TRBD1 or TRBD2 (6 bases each). In germline, CDR1 is SEHNR, CDR2 FQNEAQ (reference sequence). This CDR3 contains 14 residues. Trimming left V 4 bases short and J 14 bases short, with 20 bases between. The CDR3 reads CASSYNSGASTLFF. The CDR3 DNA sequence: TGTGCCAGCAGCTACAATTCGGGGGCTAGCACCCTGTTTTTT.

This chain uses TRBV6-5 with TRBJ2-5, with TRBD2 matching 8 bases. Germline V gene lookup returns CDR1 MNHEY and CDR2 SVGAGI. This CDR3 spans 15 amino acids. V dropped 4 bases and J dropped 5; count of bases not matched to a gene: 9. CDR3 nucleotides: TGTGCCAGCAGTTTACCGGGGGGGCCCTCCGAGACCCAGTACTTC. As protein: CASSLPGGPSETQYF.

V and J are TRBV28 and TRBJ2-7; TRBD1 aligns across 7 bases. The CDR3 contains 13 residues. In germline, CDR1 is MDHEN, CDR2 SYDVKM. Trimming at V came to 4 bases and at J to 3 bases, leaving 3 bases not matched to a gene. CDR3 bases: TGTGCCAGCAGTTCCAGGGACAGCTACGAGCAGTACTTC. Translating gives CASSSRDSYEQYF.

This clone has only one observation. The rearrangement links TRBV5-5 to TRBJ2-3; 13 positions agree with TRBD2. There are 16 residues in the CDR3. Germline CDR1 SGHKS, CDR2 YYEKEE (reference sequence). V lost 4 bases to trimming and J lost 5 bases; unmatched junction nucleotides: 7. CDR3 sequence reads: CASSPLAGGLRDTQYF. The CDR3 coding sequence is TGTGCCAGCAGCCCACTAGCGGGGGGGCTTAGAGATACGCAGTATTTT.

The chain links TRBV10-3 to TRBJ2-7; the D gene is possibly TRBD1 (6 bases). The V gene's germline CDR1 is ENHRY and CDR2 SYGVKD. The CDR3 loop spans 15 amino acids. The germline V and J ends were trimmed by 2 bases and 2 bases, with 13 bases remaining between them. The CDR3: CAISEAGRGAYEQYF. The DNA of the CDR3 is TGTGCCATCAGTGAGGCGGGCAGGGGAGCCTACGAGCAGTACTTC.

This clone came up a few times. This sequence joins TRBV25-1 and TRBJ1-1, with no clear D. In germline, CDR1 is MGHDK, CDR2 SYGVNS. V gave up 4 bases and J gave up 4 bases, with 10 bases separating them. This CDR3 is 13 amino acids long. CDR3 sequence (DNA): TGTGCCAGCAGTGTGGGGATTCGCACTGAAGCTTTCTTT. Encoded protein: CASSVGIRTEAFF.

The chain uses TRBV4-2 and TRBJ2-4, with D maybe TRBD2 (6 bases). The CDR3 extends over 15 amino acids. V was trimmed by 1 base and J by 8 bases, leaving 15 bases between them. Germline V gives CDR1 LGHNA, CDR2 YNFKEQ. CDR3 nucleotides: TGTGCCAGCAGCCAAGTACTTCCCGGGGGAGACATTCAGTACTTC. Protein sequence: CASSQVLPGGDIQYF.

This sequence joins TRBV28 and TRBJ1-2; D remains unclear. Trimming removed 5 bases from V and 5 bases from J, with 18 bases in between. CDR1 is MDHEN, CDR2 SYDVKM, per germline. The CDR3 extends over 15 amino acids. CDR3 residues: CASSLRLGPGYGYTF. CDR3 DNA: TGTGCCAGCAGTCTAAGGCTGGGCCCGGGGTATGGCTACACCTTC.

The rearrangement joins TRBV6-5 to TRBJ1-5; D unresolved. Trimming stripped 6 bases from V and 3 bases from J, with 12 bases between. The CDR3 contains 14 residues. The germline V gene has CDR1 MNHEY and CDR2 SVGAGI. As DNA, the CDR3 is TGTGCCAGCAGGCGAGAGCGCGACAATCAGCCCCAGCATTTT. It codes for CASRRERDNQPQHF.

The rearrangement uses TRBV7-9 and TRBJ2-7; the match to TRBD1 covers 11 bases. CDR1 is SEHNR and CDR2 is FQNEAQ in the germline V gene (reference sequence). This CDR3 contains 15 residues. V gave up 2 bases and J gave up 6 bases; unmatched junction bases: 6. DNA of the CDR3: TGTGCCAGCAGCTTATCCGGGACAGGGGGGTCCGAGCAGTACTTC. Protein product: CASSLSGTGGSEQYF. The entire variable domain, with the rest obtained from reference TRBV7-9 and TRBJ2-7, is as follows: DTGVSQNPRHKITKRGQNVTFRCDPISEHNRLYWYRQTLGQGPEFLTYFQNEAQLEKSRLLSDRFSAERPKGSFSTLEIQRTEQGDSAMYLCASSLSGTGGSEQYFGPGTRLTVT.